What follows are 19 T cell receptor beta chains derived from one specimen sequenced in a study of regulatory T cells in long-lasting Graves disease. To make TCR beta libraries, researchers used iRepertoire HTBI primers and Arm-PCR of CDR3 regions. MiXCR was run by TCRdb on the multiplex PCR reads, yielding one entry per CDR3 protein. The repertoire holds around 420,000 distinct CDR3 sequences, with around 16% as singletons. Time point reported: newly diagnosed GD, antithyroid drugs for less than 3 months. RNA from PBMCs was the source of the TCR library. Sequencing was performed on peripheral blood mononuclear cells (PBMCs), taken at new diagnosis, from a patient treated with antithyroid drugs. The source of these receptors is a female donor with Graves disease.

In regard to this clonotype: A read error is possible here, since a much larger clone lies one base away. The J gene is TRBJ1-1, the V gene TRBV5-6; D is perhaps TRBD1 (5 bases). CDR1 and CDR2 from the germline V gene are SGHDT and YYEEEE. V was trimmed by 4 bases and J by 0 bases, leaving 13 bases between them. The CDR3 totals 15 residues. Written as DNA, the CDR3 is TGTGCCAGCAGCCAAGGGGACTGGCTGAACACTGAAGCTTTCTTT. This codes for CASSQGDWLNTEAFF.

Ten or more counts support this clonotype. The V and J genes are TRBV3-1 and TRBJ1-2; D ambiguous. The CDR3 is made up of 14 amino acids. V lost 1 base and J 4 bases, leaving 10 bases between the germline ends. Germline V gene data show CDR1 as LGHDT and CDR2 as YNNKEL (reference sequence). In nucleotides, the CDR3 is TGTGCCAGCAGCCAAGGAACAGTGAGCTATGGCTACACCTTC. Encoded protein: CASSQGTVSYGYTF.

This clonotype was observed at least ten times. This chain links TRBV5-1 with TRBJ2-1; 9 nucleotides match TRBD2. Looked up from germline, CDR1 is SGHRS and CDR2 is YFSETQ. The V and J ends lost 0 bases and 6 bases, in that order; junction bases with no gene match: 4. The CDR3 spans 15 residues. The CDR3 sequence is CASSLEASGANEQFF. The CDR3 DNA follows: TGCGCCAGCAGCTTGGAGGCTAGCGGGGCCAATGAGCAGTTCTTC.

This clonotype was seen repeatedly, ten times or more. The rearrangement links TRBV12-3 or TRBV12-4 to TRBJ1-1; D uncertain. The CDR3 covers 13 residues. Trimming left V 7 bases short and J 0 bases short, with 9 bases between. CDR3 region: CASTPTVNTEAFF. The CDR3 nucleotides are TGTGCCAGCACCCCTACGGTGAACACTGAAGCTTTCTTT.

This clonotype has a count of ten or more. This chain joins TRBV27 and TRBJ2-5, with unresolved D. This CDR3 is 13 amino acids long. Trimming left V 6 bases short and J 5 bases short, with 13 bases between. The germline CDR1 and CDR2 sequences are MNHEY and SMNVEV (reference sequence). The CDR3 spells CASRGYGWETQYF. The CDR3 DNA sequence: TGTGCCAGCAGGGGTTACGGTTGGGAGACCCAGTACTTC.

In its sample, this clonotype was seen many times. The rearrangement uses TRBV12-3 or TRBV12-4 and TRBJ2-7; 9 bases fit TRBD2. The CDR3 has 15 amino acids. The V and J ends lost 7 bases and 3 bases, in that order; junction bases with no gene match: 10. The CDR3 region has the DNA TGTGCCAGCATGCTTAGCGGGAGTAAGTACTACGAGCAGTACTTC. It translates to CASMLSGSKYYEQYF.

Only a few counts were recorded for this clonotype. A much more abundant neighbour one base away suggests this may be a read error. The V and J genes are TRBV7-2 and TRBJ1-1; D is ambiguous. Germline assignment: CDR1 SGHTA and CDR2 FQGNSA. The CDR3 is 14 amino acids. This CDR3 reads CVSSLGRRSTEAFF. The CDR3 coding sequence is TGTGTCAGCAGCTTAGGACGTCGGAGCACTGAAGCTTTCTTT.

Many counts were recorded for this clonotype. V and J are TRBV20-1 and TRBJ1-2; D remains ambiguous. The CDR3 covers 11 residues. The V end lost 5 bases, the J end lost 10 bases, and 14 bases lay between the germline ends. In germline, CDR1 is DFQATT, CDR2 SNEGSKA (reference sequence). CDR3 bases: TGCAGTGCTTGGGTGATTGCGGACTACACCTTC. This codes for CSAWVIADYTF.

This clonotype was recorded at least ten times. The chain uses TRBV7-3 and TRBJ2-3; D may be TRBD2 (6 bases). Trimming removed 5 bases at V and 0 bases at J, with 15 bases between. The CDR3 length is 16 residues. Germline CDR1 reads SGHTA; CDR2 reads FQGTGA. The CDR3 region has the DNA TGTGCCAGCAGCGAGGGTAGGGCGGGAAGCACAGATACGCAGTATTTT. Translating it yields CASSEGRAGSTDTQYF.

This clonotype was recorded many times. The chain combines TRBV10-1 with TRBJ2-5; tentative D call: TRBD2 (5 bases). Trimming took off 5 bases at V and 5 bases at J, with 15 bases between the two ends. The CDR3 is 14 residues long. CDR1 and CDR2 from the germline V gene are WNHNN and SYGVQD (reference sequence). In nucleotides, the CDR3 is TGCGCCAGCAGTCAGGACCAACGCGGGGAGACCCAGTACTTC. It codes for CASSQDQRGETQYF.

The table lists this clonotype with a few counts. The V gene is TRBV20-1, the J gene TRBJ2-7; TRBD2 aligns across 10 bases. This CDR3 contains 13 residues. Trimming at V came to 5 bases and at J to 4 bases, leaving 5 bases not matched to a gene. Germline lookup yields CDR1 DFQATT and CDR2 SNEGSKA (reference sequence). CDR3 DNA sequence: TGCAGTGCTCGGACTAGCGGAATTTACGAGCAGTACTTC. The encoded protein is CSARTSGIYEQYF.

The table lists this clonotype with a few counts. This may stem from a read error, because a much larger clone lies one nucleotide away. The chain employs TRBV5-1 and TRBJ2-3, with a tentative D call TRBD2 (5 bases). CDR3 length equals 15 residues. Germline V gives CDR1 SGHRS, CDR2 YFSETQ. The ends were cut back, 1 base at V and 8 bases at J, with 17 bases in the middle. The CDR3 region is CASSLFWLASGTQYF. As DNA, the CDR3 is TGCGCCAGCAGCTTGTTCTGGCTAGCATCAGGTACGCAGTATTTT.

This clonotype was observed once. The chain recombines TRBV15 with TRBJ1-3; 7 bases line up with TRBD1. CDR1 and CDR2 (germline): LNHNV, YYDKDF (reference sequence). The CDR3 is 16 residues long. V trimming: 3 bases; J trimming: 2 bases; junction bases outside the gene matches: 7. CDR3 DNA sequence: TGTGCCACCAGCAGGACCCTCGACAGGGCTGGAAACACCATATATTTT. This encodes CATSRTLDRAGNTIYF.

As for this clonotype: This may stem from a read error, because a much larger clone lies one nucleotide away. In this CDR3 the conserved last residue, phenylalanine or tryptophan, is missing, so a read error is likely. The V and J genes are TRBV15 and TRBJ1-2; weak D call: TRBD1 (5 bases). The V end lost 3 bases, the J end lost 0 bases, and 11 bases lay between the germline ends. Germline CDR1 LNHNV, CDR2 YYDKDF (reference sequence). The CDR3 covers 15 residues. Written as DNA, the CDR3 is TGTGCCACCAGCAGGGGCAGGGAGACTAACTATGGCTACACCCTC. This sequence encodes CATSRGRETNYGYTL.

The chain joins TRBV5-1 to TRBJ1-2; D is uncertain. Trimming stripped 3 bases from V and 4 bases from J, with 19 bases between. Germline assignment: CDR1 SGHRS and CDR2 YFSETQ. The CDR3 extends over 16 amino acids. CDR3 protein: CASSSSYGPLGYGYTF. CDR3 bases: TGCGCCAGCAGCTCCTCATACGGGCCGCTGGGCTATGGCTACACCTTC.

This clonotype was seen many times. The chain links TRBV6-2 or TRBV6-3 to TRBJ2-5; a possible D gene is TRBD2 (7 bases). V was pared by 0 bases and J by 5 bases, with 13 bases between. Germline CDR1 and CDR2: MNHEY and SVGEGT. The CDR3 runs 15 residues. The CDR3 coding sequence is TGTGCCAGCAGTTACTCGTCCGGGGGGCACGAGACCCAGTACTTC. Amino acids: CASSYSSGGHETQYF.

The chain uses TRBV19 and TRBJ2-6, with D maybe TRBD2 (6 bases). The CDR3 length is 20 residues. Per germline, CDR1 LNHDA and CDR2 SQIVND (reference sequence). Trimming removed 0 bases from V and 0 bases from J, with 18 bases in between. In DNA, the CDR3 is TGTGCCAGTAGTATAGACCCCCTGGGGGGAATTAGCTCTGGGGCCAACGTCCTGACTTTC. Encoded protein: CASSIDPLGGISSGANVLTF.

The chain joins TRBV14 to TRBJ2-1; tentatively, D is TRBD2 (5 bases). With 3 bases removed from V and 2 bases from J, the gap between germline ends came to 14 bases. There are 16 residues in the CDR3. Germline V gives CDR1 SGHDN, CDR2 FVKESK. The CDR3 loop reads CASSQAPPGTYNEQFF. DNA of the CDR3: TGTGCCAGCAGCCAGGCTCCCCCGGGGACCTACAATGAGCAGTTCTTC.

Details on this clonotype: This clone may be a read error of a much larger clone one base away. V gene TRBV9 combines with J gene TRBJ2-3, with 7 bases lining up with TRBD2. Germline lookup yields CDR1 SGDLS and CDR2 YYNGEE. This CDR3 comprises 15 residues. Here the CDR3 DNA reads TGTGCCAGCAGCGTAGATGGGGGGAGCGGGGATACGCGGTATTTT. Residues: CASSVDGGSGDTRYF.